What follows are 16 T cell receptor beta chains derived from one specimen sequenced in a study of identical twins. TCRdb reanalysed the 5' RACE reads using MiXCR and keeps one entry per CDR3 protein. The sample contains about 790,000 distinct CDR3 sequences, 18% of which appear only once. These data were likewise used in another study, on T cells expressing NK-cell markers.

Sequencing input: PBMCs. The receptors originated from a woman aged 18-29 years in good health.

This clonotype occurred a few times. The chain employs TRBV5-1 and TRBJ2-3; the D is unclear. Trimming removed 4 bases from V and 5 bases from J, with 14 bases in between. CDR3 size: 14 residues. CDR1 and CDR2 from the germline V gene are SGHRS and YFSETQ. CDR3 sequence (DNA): TGCGCCAGCAGCGCCACAACATCGGGAGATACGCAGTATTTT. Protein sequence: CASSATTSGDTQYF.

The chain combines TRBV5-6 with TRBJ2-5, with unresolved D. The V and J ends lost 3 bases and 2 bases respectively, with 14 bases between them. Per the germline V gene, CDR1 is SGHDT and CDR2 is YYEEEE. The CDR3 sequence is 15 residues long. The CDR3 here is CASSWPDARQETQYF. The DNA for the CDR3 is TGTGCCAGCAGCTGGCCGGACGCCAGACAAGAGACCCAGTACTTC.

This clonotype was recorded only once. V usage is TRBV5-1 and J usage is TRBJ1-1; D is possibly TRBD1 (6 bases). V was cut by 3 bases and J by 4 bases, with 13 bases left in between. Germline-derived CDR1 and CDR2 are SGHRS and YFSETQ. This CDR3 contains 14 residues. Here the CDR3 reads CASSWGDTGTEAFF. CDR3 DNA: TGCGCCAGCAGCTGGGGGGACACGGGCACTGAAGCTTTCTTT.

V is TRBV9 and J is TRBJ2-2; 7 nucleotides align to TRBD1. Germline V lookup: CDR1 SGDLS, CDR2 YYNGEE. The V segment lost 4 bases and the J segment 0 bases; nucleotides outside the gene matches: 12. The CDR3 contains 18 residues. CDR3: CASSYSKRGTANTGELFF. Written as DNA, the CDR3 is TGTGCCAGCAGCTACAGTAAAAGGGGGACAGCGAACACCGGGGAGCTGTTTTTT.

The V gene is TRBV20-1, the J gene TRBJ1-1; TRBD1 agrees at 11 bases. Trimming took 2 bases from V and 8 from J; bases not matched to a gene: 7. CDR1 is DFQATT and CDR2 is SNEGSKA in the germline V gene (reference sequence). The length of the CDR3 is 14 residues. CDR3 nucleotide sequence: TGCAGTGCTAGAACCGGGACAGGGGGATCGGAAGCTTTCTTT. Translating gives CSARTGTGGSEAFF.

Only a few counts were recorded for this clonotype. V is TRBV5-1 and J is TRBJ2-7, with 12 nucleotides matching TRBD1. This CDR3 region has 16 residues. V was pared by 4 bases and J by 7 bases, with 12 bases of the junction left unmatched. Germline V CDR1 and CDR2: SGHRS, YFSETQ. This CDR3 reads CASSVTSGTGGGEQYF. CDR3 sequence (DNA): TGCGCCAGCAGCGTGACATCCGGGACAGGGGGCGGGGAGCAGTACTTC. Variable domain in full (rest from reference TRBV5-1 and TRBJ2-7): KAGVTQTPRYLIKTRGQQVTLSCSPISGHRSVSWYQQTPGQGLQFLFEYFSETQRNKGNFPGRFSGRQFSNSRSEMNVSTLELGDSALYLCASSVTSGTGGGEQYFGPGTRLTVT.

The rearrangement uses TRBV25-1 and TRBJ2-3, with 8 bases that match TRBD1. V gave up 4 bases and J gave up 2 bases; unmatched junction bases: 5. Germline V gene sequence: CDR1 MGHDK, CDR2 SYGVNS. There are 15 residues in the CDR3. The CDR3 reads CASSGPGGPTDTQYF. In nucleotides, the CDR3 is TGTGCCAGCAGTGGGCCAGGGGGCCCCACAGATACGCAGTATTTT.

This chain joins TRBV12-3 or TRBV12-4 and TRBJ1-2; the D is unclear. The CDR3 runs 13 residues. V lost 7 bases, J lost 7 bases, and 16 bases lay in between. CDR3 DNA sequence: TGTGCCAGCAACTTACCCCCATCCCCTGGCTACACCTTC. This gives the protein CASNLPPSPGYTF.

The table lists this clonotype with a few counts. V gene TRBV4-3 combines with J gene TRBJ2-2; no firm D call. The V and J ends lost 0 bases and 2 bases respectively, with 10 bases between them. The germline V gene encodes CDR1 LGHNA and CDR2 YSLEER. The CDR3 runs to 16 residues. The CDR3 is CASSQDRTRNTGELFF. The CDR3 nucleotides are TGCGCCAGCAGCCAAGATCGAACCCGAAACACCGGGGAGCTGTTTTTT.

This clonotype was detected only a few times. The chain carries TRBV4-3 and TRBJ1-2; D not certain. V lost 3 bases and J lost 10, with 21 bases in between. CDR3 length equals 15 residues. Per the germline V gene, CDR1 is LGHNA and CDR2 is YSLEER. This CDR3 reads CASSHPTREYGAYTF. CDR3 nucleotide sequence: TGCGCCAGCAGCCACCCGACCCGAGAGTACGGAGCCTACACCTTC.

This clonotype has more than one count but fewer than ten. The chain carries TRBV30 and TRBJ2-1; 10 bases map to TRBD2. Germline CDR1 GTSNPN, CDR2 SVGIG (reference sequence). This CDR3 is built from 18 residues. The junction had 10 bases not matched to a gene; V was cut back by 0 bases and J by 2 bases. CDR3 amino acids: CAWSVIRSSGSPYNEQFF. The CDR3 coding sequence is TGTGCCTGGAGTGTAATTCGGTCTAGCGGGAGTCCCTACAATGAGCAGTTCTTC.

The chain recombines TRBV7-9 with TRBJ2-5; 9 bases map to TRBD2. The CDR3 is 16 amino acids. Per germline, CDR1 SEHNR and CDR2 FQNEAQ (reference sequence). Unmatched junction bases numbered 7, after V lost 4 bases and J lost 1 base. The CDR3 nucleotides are TGTGCCAGCAGCTACCTCCTAGCGGGGTCCCAAGAGACCCAGTACTTC. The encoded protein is CASSYLLAGSQETQYF.

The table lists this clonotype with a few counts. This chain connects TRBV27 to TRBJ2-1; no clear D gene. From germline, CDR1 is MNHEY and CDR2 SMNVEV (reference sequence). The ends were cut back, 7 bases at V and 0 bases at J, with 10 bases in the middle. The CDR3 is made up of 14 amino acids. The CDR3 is CASTLGASYNEQFF. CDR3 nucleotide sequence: TGTGCCAGCACCCTCGGAGCCTCCTACAATGAGCAGTTCTTC.

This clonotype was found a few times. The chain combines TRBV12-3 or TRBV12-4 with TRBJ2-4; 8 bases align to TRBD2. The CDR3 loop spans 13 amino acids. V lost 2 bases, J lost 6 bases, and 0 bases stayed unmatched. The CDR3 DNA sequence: TGTGCCAGCAGTTTACTAGCGGGAAACATTCAGTACTTC. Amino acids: CASSLLAGNIQYF.

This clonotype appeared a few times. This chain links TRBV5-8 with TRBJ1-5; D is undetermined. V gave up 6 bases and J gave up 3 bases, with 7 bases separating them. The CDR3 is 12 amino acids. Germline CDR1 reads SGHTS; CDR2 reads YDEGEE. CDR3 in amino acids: CASTDTNQPQHF. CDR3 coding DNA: TGTGCCAGCACGGATACCAATCAGCCCCAGCATTTT.

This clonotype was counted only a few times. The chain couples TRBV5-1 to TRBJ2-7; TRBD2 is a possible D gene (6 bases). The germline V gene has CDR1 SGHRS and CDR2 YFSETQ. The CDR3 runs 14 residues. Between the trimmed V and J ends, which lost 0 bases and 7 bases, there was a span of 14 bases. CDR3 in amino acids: CASSLGTGLREQYF. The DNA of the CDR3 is TGCGCCAGCAGCTTGGGGACGGGACTTCGAGAGCAGTACTTC.